Given below is one TCR beta chain in context. The germline V gene has CDR1 SGHVS and CDR2 FQNEAQ. Trimming removed 5 bases from V and 0 bases from J; junction bases left unmatched: 5. The length of the CDR3 is 17 residues. Authors' data handling: It was from reference gene primer amplification that nucleated cell counts were estimated. Repertoires were generated with immunoSEQ multiplex PCR, while TCRdb's copy carries only in-frame clones and drops some. D and trimming come from the DNA, and the V and J calls and clone size come from that table. This sample yields around 300,000 clones, of which roughly 87% are seen a single time; roughly 2.3% belongs to the top ten. This entry comes from a study of blood T cell repertoires in COVID-19. Study at large: Donors in the United States, Italy and Spain gave samples during acute or convalescent COVID-19.

Sequencing was performed on peripheral blood. V is TRBV7-8 and J is TRBJ2-3; 13 nucleotides agree with TRBD2. This sequence originates from a man aged 18-30 years with active or convalescent COVID-19. The CDR3 loop reads CASSPRTSGGSTDTQYF. The CDR3 nucleotides read TGTGCCAGCAGCCCAAGGACTAGCGGGGGTAGCACAGATACGCAGTATTTT.